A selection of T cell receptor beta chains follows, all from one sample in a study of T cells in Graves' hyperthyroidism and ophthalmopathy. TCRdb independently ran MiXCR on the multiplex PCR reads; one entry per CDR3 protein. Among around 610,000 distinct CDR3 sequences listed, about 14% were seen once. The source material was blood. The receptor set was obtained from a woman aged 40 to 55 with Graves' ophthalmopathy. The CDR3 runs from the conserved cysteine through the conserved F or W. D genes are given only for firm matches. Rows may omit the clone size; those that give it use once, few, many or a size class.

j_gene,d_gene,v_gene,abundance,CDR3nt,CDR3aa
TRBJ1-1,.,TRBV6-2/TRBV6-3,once,TGTGCCGCCCAACCCGGGACTCTAAAAGTTGGGACTGAAGCTTTCTTT,CAAQPGTLKVGTEAFF
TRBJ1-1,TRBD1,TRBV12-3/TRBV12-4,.,TGTGCCAGCAGTTCCCGCTACCAATCGACAGGGACCACTGAAGCTTTCTTT,CASSSRYQSTGTTEAFF
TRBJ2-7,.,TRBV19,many,TGTGCCAGTAGTATAGACGGGAGAGACTCCTACGAGCAGTACTTC,CASSIDGRDSYEQYF
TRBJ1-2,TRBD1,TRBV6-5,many,TGTGCCAGCACCCTCTCCGGGACAGGGCAAGGAGGCTACACCTTC,CASTLSGTGQGGYTF
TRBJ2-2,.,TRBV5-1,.,TGCGCCAGCAGCTTCCACCTCTACGGGGGAACCGGGGAGCTGTTTTTT,CASSFHLYGGTGELFF
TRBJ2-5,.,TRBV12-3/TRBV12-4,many,TGTGCCAGCGGGCGGGACCAAGAGACCCAGTACTTC,CASGRDQETQYF
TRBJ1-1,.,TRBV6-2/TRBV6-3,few,TGTGCCAGCAGTTACTCGTTCGGGACTGAAGCTTTCTTT,CASSYSFGTEAFF
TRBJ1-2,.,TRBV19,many,TGTGCCAGTAGCCCCCAAGCGGTCGGAGCTTCCCTGGAGTATGGCTACACCTTC,CASSPQAVGASLEYGYTF
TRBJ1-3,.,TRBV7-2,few,TGTGCCAGCAGCTGGAAGAGCTCTGGAAACACCATATATTTT,CASSWKSSGNTIYF
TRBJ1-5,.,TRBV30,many,TGTGCCTGGAGTCCCACAGGGAATCAGCCCCAGCATTTT,CAWSPTGNQPQHF
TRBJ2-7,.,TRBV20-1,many,TGCAGTGCTACGCTACCGGACGGACCTTACGAGCAGTACTTC,CSATLPDGPYEQYF
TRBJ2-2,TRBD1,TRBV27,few,TGTGCCAGCAGTGCTGGGACAGGGGGGGTCGGGGAGCTGTTTTTT,CASSAGTGGVGELFF
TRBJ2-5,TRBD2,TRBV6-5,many,TGTGCCAGCAGTTACTCTGCTAGCGGACGGGCCCAGTACTTC,CASSYSASGRAQYF
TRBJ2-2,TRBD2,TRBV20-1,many,TGCAGTGCTAGAGATCCCGGGAGGAGTGGCGGGGAGCTGTTTTTT,CSARDPGRSGGELFF
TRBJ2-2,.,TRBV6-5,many,TGTGCCAGCAGTTACTCGGGGGCCGCGAACACCGGGGAGCTGTTTTTT,CASSYSGAANTGELFF
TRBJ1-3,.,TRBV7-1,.,TGTGCCAGCAGCTCGATGATAGGCCCAACAGTCAGGGGTTCTGGAAACACCATATATTTT,CASSSMIGPTVRGSGNTIYF
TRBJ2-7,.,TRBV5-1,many,TGCGCCAGCAGCTTTGGAGGGGGCTCCTACGAGCAGTACTTC,CASSFGGGSYEQYF
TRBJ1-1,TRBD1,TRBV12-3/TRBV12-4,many,TGTGCCAGCAAACTCCGGGACAGGGGGAACACTGAAGCTTTCTTT,CASKLRDRGNTEAFF
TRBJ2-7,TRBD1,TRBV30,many,TGTGCCTCGGACAGGGGGGGGGAGCAGTACTTC,CASDRGGEQYF
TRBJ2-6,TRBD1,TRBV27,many,TGTGCCAGCAGTTTATGGGGGACAGAGGTAAGGGCCAACGTCCTGACTTTC,CASSLWGTEVRANVLTF
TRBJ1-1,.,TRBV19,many,TGTGCCAGTATACGCACCTGGGCCACTGAAGCTTTCTTT,CASIRTWATEAFF
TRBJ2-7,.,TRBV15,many,TGTGCCACCAGCAGAGATCAAGGCGGTGCCTACGAGCAGTACTTC,CATSRDQGGAYEQYF
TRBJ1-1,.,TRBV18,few,TGTGCCAGCTCACCACCGTTTGTGAACACTGAAGCTTTCTTT,CASSPPFVNTEAFF
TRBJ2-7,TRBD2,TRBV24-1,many,TGTGCCACCAGTGATGGACTAGCGGACGGGTACGAGCAGTACTTC,CATSDGLADGYEQYF
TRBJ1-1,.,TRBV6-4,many,TGTGCCAGCAGTGAGGGGGGGACCCACACTGAAGCTTTCTTT,CASSEGGTHTEAFF
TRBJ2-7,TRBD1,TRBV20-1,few,TGCAGTGGTACGGGAATGTGGCAGGGGGCGAGGGAGCAGTACTTC,CSGTGMWQGAREQYF
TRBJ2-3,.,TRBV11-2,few,TGTGCCAGCAGCCTCATATTAAGTGCAGATACGCAGTATTTT,CASSLILSADTQYF
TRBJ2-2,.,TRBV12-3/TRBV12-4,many,TGTGCCAGCAAGGCAGGGGTAACCGGGGAGCTGTTTTTT,CASKAGVTGELFF
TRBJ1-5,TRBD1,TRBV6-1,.,TGTGCCAGCAGCTCGACAGGGGGCGGGGATCAGCCCCAGCATTTT,CASSSTGGGDQPQHF
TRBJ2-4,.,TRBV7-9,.,TGTGCCAGCAGCAACCCGGGACAAGGAAACATTCAGTACTTC,CASSNPGQGNIQYF
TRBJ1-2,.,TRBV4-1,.,TGCGCCAGCAGCTCACTATCAGGGAATTCTCATGGCTACACCTTC,CASSSLSGNSHGYTF
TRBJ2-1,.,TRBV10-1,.,TGCGCCAGCAGTGAGACAGGGTGGAATGAGCAGTTCTTC,CASSETGWNEQFF
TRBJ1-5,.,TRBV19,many,TGTGCCAGTAGTATAGGCGGACAGTGGGATCAGCCCCAGCATTTT,CASSIGGQWDQPQHF
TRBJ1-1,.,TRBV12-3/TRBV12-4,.,TGTGCCAGCTTTCGACAGGCGAACACTGAAGCTTTCTTT,CASFRQANTEAFF
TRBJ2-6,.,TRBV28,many,TGTGCCAGCAGTTCTCCAGGGAGGGGGGCCAACGTCCTGACTTTC,CASSSPGRGANVLTF
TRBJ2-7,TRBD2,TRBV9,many,TGTGCCAGCAGCGTTTCCCTAGCGGGAGAATACGAGCAGTACTTC,CASSVSLAGEYEQYF
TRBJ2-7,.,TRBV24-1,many,TGTGCCACCAGTGACTCCGGACAGTCCTACGAGCAGTACTTC,CATSDSGQSYEQYF
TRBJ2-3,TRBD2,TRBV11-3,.,TGTGCCAGCAGGAGTGGCGGGAGGACAGATACGCAGTATTTT,CASRSGGRTDTQYF
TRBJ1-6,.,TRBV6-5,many,TGTGCCAGCAGTTACTCTGGGCCTGATAATTCACCCCTCCACTTT,CASSYSGPDNSPLHF
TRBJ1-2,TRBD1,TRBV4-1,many,TGCGCCAGCAGCCAAGATTGGGGAACAGGGGAATATGGCTACACCTTC,CASSQDWGTGEYGYTF
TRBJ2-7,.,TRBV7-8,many,TGTGCCAGCCAACCGGGACACTCCTCCTACGAGCAGTACTTC,CASQPGHSSYEQYF
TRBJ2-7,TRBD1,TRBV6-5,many,TGTGCCAGCAGAAGGATCCTGGGACAGGATATCTACGAGCAGTACTTC,CASRRILGQDIYEQYF
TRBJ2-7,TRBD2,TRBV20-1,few,TGCAGTGCTCCGGGACTAGCGGGGTTGACCTCCTACGAGCAGTACTTC,CSAPGLAGLTSYEQYF
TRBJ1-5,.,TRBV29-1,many,TGCAGCGTTGAAGTAGGAGGTCAGCCCCAGCATTTT,CSVEVGGQPQHF
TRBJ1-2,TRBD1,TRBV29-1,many,TGCAGCGTTGAGCATACAGGGGCCTATGGCTACACCTTC,CSVEHTGAYGYTF
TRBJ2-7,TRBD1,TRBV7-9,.,TGTGCCTGGAGTACAGGGGTTGGAAGCTACGAGCAGTACTTC,CAWSTGVGSYEQYF
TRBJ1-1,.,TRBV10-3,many,TGTGCCATCAGTGACTCAGGGAACACTGAAGCTTTCTTT,CAISDSGNTEAFF
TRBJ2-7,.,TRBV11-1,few,TGTGCCAGCAGCTCTAGGACCTCTGGATCTTTCTCCTACGAGCAGTACTTC,CASSSRTSGSFSYEQYF
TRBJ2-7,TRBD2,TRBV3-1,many,TGTGCCAGCAGTGGGACTAGCTCAGGGTGGGAGCAGTACTTC,CASSGTSSGWEQYF
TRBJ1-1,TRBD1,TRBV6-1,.,TGTGCCGTCCAGGGGGTCACTGAAGCTTTCTTT,CAVQGVTEAFF
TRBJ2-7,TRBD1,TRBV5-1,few,TGCGCCAGCAGCTTTTCCTGGACAGGGTACGAGCAGTACTTC,CASSFSWTGYEQYF
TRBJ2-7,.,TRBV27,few,TGTGCCAGCAGCTCACAGTTCATCCGCGAGCAGTACTTC,CASSSQFIREQYF
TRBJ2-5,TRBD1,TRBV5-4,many,TGTGCCAGCAGCTTTCCCTCGACAGGGCGGGAGACCCAGTACTTC,CASSFPSTGRETQYF
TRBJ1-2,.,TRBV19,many,TGTGCCAGTAGTATAATGGGATGGCATGGCTACACCTTC,CASSIMGWHGYTF
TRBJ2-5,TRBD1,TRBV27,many,TGTGCCAGCAGTTGGGACAGGGTAGGAGAGACCCAGTACTTC,CASSWDRVGETQYF